Listed here are 3 T cell receptor beta chains from one sample, sequenced in a study of T cells in Graves' hyperthyroidism and ophthalmopathy. The CDR3 regions of TCR beta were amplified from RNA transcripts. HTBI primers were used for first-round RT-PCR of the TCR CDR3. TCRdb used MiXCR to reprocess the multiplex PCR reads, holding one entry per CDR3 protein. This table holds hundreds of thousands of distinct CDR3 sequences, roughly 14% found once. The source material was blood. The receptors derive from a young man with Graves' ophthalmopathy.

This clonotype came up many times. The gene calls are TRBV20-1 and TRBJ1-1; no definite D call. The CDR3 is made up of 10 amino acids. Germline CDR1 and CDR2: DFQATT and SNEGSKA (reference sequence). Deletions cut 5 bases from V and 3 bases from J, with 4 bases between. The CDR3 protein is CSASDTEAFF. CDR3 nucleotides: TGCAGTGCTTCGGACACTGAAGCTTTCTTT.

This clonotype was picked up many times. The CDR3: CAISESTRGTDTQYF. CDR3 nucleotides: TGTGCCATCAGTGAGTCGACCCGGGGTACAGATACGCAGTATTTT. The chain carries TRBV10-3 and TRBJ2-3, with D perhaps TRBD2 (5 bases). V lost 0 bases and J 3 bases, leaving 10 bases between the germline ends. Germline loops: CDR1 ENHRY, CDR2 SYGVKD. CDR3 length equals 15 residues.

In this sample, this clonotype turned up many times. V gene TRBV6-1 combines with J gene TRBJ2-7; D might be TRBD1 (6 bases). The V gene lost 5 bases and the J gene lost 7 bases, with 21 bases spanning the gap. Per germline, CDR1 MNHNS and CDR2 SASEGT. The CDR3 extends over 15 amino acids. CDR3 in DNA: TGTGCCAGCAGTTACGGCAACAGGGCGAGTTTTGAGCAGTACTTC. Its translation: CASSYGNRASFEQYF.